This T cell receptor beta chain was obtained from a study of T cell responses to AZD1222 COVID-19 vaccine. Regarding the study as a whole: Across spike, vaccine-associated CD4 TCRs were found, dominant at 160-218 and 743-854. Once two AZD1222 doses were given, Spike-specific TCR breadth and depth went up.

The V gene's germline CDR1 is MNHEY and CDR2 SVGAGI. Trimming removed 2 bases at V and 2 bases at J, with 13 bases between. The CDR3 runs 15 residues. Measured with immunoSEQ multiplex PCR; TCRdb has only the in-frame clones, and not every one. Of about 120,000 clones listed, 70% to 90% are singletons. With respect to this clone: The target antigen is unknown.

V and J are TRBV6-5 and TRBJ2-7, with D possibly being TRBD2 (5 bases). The TCR was taken from an adult in good health. Sequences were derived from peripheral blood, sampled on day 0 of AZD1222 vaccination. The chain's CDR3 is CASSYVGGPTYEQYF. DNA for the CDR3: TGTGCCAGCAGTTACGTGGGCGGGCCAACCTACGAGCAGTACTTC.